Included here is one T cell receptor beta chain sequence, with context. One end of the junction varies from germline; a read error may be responsible. The CDR3 length is 15 residues. The V gene's germline CDR1 is SNHLY and CDR2 FYNNEI. Amplification used 60 Vbeta primers and 13 Jbeta primers. Profiled with immunoSEQ multiplex PCR; TCRdb holds only in-frame clones, not every one. This table holds approximately 150,000 clones, approximately 78% found once. This entry is derived from a study of cytomegalovirus exposure and HLA in healthy donors. Study in general: Inside one of the first data releases sat about 85 million unique TCRs taken from HLA-typed donors.

The source material was PBMCs. This TCR derives from a woman aged 45-60 years in good health and CMV-seropositive. The V call is TRBV2, the J call TRBJ1-1; D might be TRBD1 (6 bases). The DNA of the CDR3 is TGTGCCAGCTACTCCTACAGGGCGATGAACACTGGAGCTTTCTTT. Translating it yields CASYSYRAMNTGAFF.